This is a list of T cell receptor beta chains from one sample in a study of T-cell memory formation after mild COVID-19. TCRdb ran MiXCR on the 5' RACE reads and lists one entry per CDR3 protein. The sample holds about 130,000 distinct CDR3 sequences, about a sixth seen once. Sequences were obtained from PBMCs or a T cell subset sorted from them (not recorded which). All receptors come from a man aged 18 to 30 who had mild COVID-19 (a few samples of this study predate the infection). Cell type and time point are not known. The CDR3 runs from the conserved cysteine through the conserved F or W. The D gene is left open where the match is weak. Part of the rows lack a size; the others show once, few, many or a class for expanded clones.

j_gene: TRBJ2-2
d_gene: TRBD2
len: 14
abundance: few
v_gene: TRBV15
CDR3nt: TGTGCCACAAGACTAGCGGGGAACACCGGGGAGCTGTTTTTT
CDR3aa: CATRLAGNTGELFF

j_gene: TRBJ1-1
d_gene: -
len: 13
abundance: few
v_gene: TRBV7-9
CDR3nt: TGTGCCAGCAGCCCCCGGGGAGGGACTGAAGCTTTCTTT
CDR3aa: CASSPRGGTEAFF

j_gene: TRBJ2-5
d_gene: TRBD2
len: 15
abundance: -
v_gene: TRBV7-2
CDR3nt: TGTGCCAGCAGCCGTGGGACTAGCGGGGGTGAGACCCAGTACTTC
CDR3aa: CASSRGTSGGETQYF

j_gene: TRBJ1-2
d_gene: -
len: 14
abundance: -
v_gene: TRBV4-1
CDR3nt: TGCGCCAGCAGCCTCGGGACCCCACTCTCTGGCTACACCTTC
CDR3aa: CASSLGTPLSGYTF

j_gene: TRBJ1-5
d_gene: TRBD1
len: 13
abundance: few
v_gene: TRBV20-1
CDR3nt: TGCAGTGCTACTCGACAGGGGAATCAGCCCCAGCATTTT
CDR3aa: CSATRQGNQPQHF

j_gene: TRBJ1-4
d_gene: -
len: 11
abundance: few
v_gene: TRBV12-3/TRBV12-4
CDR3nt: TGTGCCAGCAGCAGGACAAGGGCGAAGTTTTTT
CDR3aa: CASSRTRAKFF

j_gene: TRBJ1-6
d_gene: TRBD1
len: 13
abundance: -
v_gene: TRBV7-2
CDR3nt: TGTGCCAGCAGCTCAAACAGGGGATCACCCCTCCACTTT
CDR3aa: CASSSNRGSPLHF

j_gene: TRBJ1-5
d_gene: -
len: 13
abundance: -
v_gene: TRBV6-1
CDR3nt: TGTGCCAGCAGCGGTCCCCCGGGGGAGCCCCAGCATTTT
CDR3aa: CASSGPPGEPQHF

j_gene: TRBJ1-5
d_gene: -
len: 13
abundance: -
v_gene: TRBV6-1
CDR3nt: TGTGCCAGCAGTGAACGGGAGGGGCAGCCCCAGCATTTT
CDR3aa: CASSEREGQPQHF

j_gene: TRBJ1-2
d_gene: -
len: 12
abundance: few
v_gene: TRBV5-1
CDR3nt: TGCGCCAGCGGAGGGGGGGCCCGTGGCTACACCTTC
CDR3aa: CASGGGARGYTF

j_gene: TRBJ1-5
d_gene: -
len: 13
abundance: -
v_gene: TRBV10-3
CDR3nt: TGTGCCATCAGTGTAGGCACCAATCAGCCCCAGCATTTT
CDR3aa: CAISVGTNQPQHF

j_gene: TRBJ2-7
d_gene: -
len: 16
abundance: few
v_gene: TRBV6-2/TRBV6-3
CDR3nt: TGTGCCAGCAGTTACTCCATACGGAGGCACTCCTACGAGCAGTACTTC
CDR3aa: CASSYSIRRHSYEQYF

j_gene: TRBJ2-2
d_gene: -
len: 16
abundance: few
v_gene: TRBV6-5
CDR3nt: TGTGCCAGCAGTTACTCGACACCCGCGAACACCGGGGAGCTGTTTTTT
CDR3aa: CASSYSTPANTGELFF

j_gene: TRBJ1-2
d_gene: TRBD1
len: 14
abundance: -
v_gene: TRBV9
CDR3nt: TGTGCCAGCAGCCCAGGGGGGAGTAACTATGGCTACACCTTC
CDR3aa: CASSPGGSNYGYTF

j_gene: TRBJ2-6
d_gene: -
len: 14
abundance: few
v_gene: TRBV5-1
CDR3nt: TGCGCCACCAGAGGGGGGTCTGGGGCCAACGTCCTGACTTTC
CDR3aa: CATRGGSGANVLTF

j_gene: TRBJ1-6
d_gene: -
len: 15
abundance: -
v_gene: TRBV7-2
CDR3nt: TGTGCCAGCAGCTTAGCCCCGGGGATGGATTCACCCCTCCACTTT
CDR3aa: CASSLAPGMDSPLHF

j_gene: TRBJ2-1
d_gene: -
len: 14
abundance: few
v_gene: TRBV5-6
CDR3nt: TGTGCCAGCAGCGGAGGCTACTCCTACAATGAGCAGTTCTTC
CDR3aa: CASSGGYSYNEQFF

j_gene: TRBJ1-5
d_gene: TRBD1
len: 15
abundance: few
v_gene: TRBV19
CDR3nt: TGTGCCAGTACAGACAGGGCATATAGCAATCAGCCCCAGCATTTT
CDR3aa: CASTDRAYSNQPQHF

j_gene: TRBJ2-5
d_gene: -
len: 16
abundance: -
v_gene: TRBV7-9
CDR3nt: TGTGCCAGCAGCCCCTGGGAGGTAGCCCACCAAGAGACCCAGTACTTC
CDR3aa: CASSPWEVAHQETQYF

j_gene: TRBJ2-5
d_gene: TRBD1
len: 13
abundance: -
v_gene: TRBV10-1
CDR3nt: TGCGCCAGCAGTGAGGACAGGGAAGAGACCCAGTACTTC
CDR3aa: CASSEDREETQYF

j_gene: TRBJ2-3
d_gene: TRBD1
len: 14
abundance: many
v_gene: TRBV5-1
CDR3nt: TGCGCCAGCAGCTTTGGACAGGACACAGATACGCAGTATTTT
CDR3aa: CASSFGQDTDTQYF

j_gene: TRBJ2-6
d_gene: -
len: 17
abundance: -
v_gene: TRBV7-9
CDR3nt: TGTGCCAGCAGCTCCGTACGGAGGGTACGTGGGGCCAACGTCCTGACTTTC
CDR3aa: CASSSVRRVRGANVLTF

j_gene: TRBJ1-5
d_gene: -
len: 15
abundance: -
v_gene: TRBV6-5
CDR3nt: TGTGCCAGCAGGCGGTCGGGGAACAGCAATCAGCCCCAGCATTTT
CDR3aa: CASRRSGNSNQPQHF

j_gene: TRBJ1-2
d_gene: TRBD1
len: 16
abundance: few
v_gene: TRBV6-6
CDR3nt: TGTGCCAGCAGTTACGGGCCAGGGGGCAATGACTATGGCTACACCTTC
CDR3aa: CASSYGPGGNDYGYTF

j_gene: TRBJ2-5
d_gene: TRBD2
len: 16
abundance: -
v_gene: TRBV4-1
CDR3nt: TGCGCCAGCAGCCAAGCTAATACGGGGGGCCAAGAGACCCAGTACTTC
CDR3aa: CASSQANTGGQETQYF

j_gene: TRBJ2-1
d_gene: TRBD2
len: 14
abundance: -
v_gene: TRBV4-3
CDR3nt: TGCGCCAGCAGCCCGACTAGCGGGTACAATGAGCAGTTCTTC
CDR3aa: CASSPTSGYNEQFF

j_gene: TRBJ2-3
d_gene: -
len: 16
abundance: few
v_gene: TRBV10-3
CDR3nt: TGTGCCATCAGTGACAATACAGGGAAGTATACAGATACGCAGTATTTT
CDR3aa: CAISDNTGKYTDTQYF

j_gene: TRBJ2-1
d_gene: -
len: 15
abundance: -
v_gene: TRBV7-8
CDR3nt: TGTGCCAGCAGCTTTGGGGGCTACTCCTACAATGAGCAGTTCTTC
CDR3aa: CASSFGGYSYNEQFF

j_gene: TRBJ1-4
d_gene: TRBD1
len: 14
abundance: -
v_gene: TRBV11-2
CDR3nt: TGTGCCAGCAGACGACAGGGGTGGGGCGAAAAACTGTTTTTT
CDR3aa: CASRRQGWGEKLFF

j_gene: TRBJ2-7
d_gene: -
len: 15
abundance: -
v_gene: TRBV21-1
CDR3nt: TGTGCCAGCAGCAAGCGGGACAGGAGAACCTACGAGCAGTACTTC
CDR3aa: CASSKRDRRTYEQYF

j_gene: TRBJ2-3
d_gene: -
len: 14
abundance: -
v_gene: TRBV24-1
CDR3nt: TGTGCCACCAGTGAAAGTTGGAACGTAAATACGCAGTATTTT
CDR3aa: CATSESWNVNTQYF

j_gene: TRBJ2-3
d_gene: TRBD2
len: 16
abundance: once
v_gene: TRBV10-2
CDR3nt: TGCGCCAGCAGTGCCGAACTAGCGGGGGCGCAAGATACGCAGTATTTT
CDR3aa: CASSAELAGAQDTQYF

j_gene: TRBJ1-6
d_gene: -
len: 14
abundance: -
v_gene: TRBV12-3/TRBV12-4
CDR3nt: TGTGCCAGCAGACAAGGGAGGGGAAATTCACCCCTCCACTTT
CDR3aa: CASRQGRGNSPLHF

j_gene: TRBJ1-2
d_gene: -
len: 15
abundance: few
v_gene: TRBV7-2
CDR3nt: TGTGCCAGCAGCTCTGGAGCAAATCCTAACTATGGCTACACCTTC
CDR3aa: CASSSGANPNYGYTF

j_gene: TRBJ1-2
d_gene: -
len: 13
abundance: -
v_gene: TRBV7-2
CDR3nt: TGTGCCAGCAGCTGGAAGGCAGGGGATGGCTACACCTTC
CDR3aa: CASSWKAGDGYTF

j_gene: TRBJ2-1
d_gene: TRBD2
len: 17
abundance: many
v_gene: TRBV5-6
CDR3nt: TGTGCCAGCAGCTTGGGAGTCGGGACTAGCTCGGTCAATGAGCAGTTCTTC
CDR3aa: CASSLGVGTSSVNEQFF

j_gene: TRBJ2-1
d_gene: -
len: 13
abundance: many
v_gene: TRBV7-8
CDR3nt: TGTGCCAGCAGCTTCTCGGGGGTGGGTGAGCAGTTCTTC
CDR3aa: CASSFSGVGEQFF

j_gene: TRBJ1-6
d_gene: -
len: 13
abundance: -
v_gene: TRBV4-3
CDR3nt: TGCGCCAGCAGCCAAGCATGGGATTCACCCCTCCACTTT
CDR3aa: CASSQAWDSPLHF

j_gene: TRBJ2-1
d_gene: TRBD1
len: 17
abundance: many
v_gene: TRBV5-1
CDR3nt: TGCGCCAGCAGCCCCGACCCGGGACAGGGAGGGAACAATGAGCAGTTCTTC
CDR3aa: CASSPDPGQGGNNEQFF

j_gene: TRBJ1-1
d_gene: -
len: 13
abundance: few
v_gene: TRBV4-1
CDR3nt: TGCGCCAGCAGCCAAAGAGGGGAGGTGAAAGCTTTCTTT
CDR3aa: CASSQRGEVKAFF

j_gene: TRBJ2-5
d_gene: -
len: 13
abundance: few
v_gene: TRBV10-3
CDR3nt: TGTGCCATCAGTGTACCCGGGCAAGAGACCCAGTACTTC
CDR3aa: CAISVPGQETQYF

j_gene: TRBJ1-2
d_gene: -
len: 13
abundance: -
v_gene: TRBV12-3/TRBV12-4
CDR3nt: TGTGCCAGCAGTCACCTCAGGGAGGGGGGCTACACCTTC
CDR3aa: CASSHLREGGYTF

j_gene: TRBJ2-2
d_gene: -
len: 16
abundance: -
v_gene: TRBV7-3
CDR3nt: TGTGCCAGCAGCTACCTGGGGGGGGCTGACACCGGGGAGCTGTTTTTT
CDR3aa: CASSYLGGADTGELFF

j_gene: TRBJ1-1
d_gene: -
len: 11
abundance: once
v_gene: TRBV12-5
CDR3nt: TGTGCTAGTGGAATCCGGACTGAAGCTTTCTTT
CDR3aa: CASGIRTEAFF

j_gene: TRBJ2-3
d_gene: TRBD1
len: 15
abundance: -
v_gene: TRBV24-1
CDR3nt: TGTGCCACCAGTGACCCCGACAGGGGCGGAGATACGCAGTATTTT
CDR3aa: CATSDPDRGGDTQYF